This T cell receptor beta chain was captured by sequencing in a study of T-cell reconstitution after alpha-beta-depleted transplantation in children. The table lists this clonotype with a few counts. The TCRbeta library incorporated unique molecular identifiers. TCRdb re-analysed the PCR reads in MiXCR, keeping a single row per CDR3 protein. This sample has around 380,000 distinct CDR3 sequences, with 9.5% to 13% found just once. V shed 3 bases, J shed 1 base, and the junction held 5 bases outside the gene matches. This CDR3 region has 15 residues. The sequences come from PBMCs from the stem cell graft donor, collected from the stem cell graft. The origin of this receptor is a human donor who donated a stem cell graft to a child with acute myeloid leukemia. The chain is built from TRBV12-3 or TRBV12-4 and TRBJ1-2, with 7 positions matching TRBD1. The CDR3 loop is CASSFRQGVNYGYTF. The CDR3 nucleotides read TGTGCCAGCAGTTTTCGACAGGGAGTTAACTATGGCTACACCTTC.